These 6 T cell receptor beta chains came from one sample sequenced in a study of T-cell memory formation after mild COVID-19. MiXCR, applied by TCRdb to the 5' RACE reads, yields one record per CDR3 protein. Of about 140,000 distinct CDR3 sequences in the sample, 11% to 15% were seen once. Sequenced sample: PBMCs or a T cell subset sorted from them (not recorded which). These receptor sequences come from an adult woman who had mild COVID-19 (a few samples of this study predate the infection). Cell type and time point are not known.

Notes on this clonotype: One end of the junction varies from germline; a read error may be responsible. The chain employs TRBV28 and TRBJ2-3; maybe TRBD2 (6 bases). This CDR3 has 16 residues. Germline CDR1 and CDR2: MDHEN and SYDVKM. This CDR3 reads CASSRRLVIGTGTQYF. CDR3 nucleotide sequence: TGTGCCAGCAGTCGGCGACTAGTTATCGGCACAGGTACGCAGTATTTT. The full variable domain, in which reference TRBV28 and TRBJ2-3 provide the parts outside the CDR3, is DVKVTQSSRYLVKRTGEKVFLECVQDMDHENMFWYRQDPGLGLRLIYFSYDVKMKEKGDIPEGYSVSREKKERFSLILESASTNQTSMYLCASSRRLVIGTGTQYFGPGTRLTVL.

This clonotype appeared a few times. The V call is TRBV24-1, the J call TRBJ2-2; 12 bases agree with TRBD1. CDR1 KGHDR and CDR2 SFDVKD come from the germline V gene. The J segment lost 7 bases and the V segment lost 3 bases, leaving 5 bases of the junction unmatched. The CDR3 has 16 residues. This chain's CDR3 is CATSDGDRGQGGELFF. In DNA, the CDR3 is TGTGCCACCAGTGATGGGGACAGGGGGCAAGGCGGGGAGCTGTTTTTT.

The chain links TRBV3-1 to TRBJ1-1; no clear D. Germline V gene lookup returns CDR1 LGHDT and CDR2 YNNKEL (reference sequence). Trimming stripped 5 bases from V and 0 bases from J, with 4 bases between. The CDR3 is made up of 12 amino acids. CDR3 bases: TGTGCCAGCAGCTACATGAACACTGAAGCTTTCTTT. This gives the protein CASSYMNTEAFF.

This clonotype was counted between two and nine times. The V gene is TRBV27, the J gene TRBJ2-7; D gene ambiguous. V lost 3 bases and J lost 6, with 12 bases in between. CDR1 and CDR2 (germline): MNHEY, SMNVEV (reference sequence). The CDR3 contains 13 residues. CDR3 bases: TGTGCCAGCAGTTTGTTGGGTCTCGGCGAGCAGTACTTC. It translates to CASSLLGLGEQYF.

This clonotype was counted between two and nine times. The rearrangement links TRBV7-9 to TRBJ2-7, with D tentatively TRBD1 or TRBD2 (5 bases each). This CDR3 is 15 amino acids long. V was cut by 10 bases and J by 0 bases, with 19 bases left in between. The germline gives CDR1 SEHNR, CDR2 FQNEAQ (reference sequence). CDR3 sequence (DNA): TGTGCCATCCAAGAAGTGGGGGAGAGCTCCTACGAGCAGTACTTC. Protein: CAIQEVGESSYEQYF. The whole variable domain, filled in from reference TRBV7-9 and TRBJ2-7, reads DTGVSQNPRHKITKRGQNVTFRCDPISEHNRLYWYRQTLGQGPEFLTYFQNEAQLEKSRLLSDRFSAERPKGSFSTLEIQRTEQGDSAMYLCAIQEVGESSYEQYFGPGTRLTVT.

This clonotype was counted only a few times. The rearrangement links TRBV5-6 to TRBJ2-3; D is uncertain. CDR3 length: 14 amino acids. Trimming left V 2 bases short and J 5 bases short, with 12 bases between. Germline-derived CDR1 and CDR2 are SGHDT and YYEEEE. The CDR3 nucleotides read TGTGCCAGCAGCTTTGGTTCAGGAGAAGATACGCAGTATTTT. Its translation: CASSFGSGEDTQYF.